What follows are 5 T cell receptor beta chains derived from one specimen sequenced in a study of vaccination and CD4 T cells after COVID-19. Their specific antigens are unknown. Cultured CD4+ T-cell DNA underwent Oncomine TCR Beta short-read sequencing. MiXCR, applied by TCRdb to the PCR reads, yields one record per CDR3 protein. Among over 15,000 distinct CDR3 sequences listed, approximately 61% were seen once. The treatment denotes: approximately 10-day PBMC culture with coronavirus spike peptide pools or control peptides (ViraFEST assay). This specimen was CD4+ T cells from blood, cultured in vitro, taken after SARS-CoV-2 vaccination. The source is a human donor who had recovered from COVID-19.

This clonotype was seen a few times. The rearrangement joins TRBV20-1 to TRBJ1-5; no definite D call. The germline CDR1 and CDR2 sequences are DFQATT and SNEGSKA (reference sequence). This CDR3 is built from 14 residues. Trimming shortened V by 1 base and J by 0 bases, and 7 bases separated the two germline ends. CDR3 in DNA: TGCAGTGCTAGAGGCACAATTAGCAATCAGCCCCAGCATTTT. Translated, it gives CSARGTISNQPQHF.

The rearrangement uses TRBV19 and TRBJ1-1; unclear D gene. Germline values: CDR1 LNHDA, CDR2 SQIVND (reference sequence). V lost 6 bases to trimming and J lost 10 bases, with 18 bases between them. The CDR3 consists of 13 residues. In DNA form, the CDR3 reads TGTGCCAGTAGCCCGGGCGATATGCGGGGAGCTTTCTTT. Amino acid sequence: CASSPGDMRGAFF.

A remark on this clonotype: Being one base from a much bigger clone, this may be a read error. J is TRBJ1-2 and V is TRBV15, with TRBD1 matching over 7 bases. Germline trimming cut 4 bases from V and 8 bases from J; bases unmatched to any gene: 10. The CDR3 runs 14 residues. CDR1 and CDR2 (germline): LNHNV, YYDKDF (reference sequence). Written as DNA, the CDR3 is TGTGCCACCAGCACCAGAATGACAGGGCGAGGCTACACCTTC. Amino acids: CATSTRMTGRGYTF.

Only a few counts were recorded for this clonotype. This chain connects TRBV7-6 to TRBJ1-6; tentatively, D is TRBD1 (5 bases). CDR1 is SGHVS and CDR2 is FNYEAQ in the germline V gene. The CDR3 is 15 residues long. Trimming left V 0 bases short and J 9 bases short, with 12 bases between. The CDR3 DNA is TGTGCCAGCAGCTTAGCGCTGGGGGAGGGTTCACCCCTCCACTTT. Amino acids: CASSLALGEGSPLHF. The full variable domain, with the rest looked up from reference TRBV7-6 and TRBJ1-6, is GAGVSQSPRYKVTKRGQDVALRCDPISGHVSLYWYRQALGQGPEFLTYFNYEAQQDKSGLPNDRFSAERPEGSISTLTIQRTEQRDSAMYRCASSLALGEGSPLHFGNGTRLTVT.

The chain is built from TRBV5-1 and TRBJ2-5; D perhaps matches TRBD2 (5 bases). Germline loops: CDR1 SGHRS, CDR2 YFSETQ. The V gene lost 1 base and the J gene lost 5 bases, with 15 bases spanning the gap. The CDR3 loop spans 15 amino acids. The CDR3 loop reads CASSLNSLERETQYF. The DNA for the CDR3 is TGCGCCAGCAGCTTGAATTCCCTAGAGCGGGAGACCCAGTACTTC.